The 16 T cell receptor beta chains listed next were all sequenced from one sample in a study of patients and donors after allogeneic stem cell transplantation (TCRdb year 2020). Library preparation was by RT-PCR. The sequencer was a NextSeq 550. The public reads were quality trimmed at Q25 with fastp and then assembled into clones with MiXCR by TCRdb, keeping productive beta chains. Duplicate CDR3 protein sequences are folded into a single record with the most common DNA and genes. Present in this sample are 150,000 or so distinct CDR3 sequences, approximately 25% of which were seen just once. The top ten constitute roughly a quarter of the sample. Sequencing was done on a sample of blood, either unsorted or a sorted T cell fraction (not recorded which). All receptors come from a human donor who was either an allogeneic HSCT recipient or a stem cell or donor lymphocyte infusion donor (not recorded which). It is not recorded whose cells these are; they may come from a transplant donor.

V gene TRBV4-1 combines with J gene TRBJ2-3; 13 bases map to TRBD2. V shed 0 bases and J 7 bases; nucleotides not matched to a gene: 4. Germline V gene data show CDR1 as MGHRA and CDR2 as YSYEKL. The CDR3 is made up of 16 amino acids. CDR3 sequence (DNA): TGCGCCAGCAGCCAAGAACTAGCGGGGGGGCCGAATACGCAGTATTTT. Its protein product is CASSQELAGGPNTQYF.

V usage is TRBV20-1 and J usage is TRBJ2-1; unclear D gene. The V gene lost 7 bases and the J gene lost 3 bases, with 13 bases spanning the gap. The CDR3 loop spans 13 amino acids. CDR1 DFQATT and CDR2 SNEGSKA come from the germline V gene (reference sequence). This chain's CDR3 is CSVRWDYYNEQFF. The CDR3 DNA is TGCAGTGTTAGGTGGGATTACTACAATGAGCAGTTCTTC.

The gene calls are TRBV7-3 and TRBJ1-5; 7 nucleotides align to TRBD1. V shed 5 bases and J 5 bases; nucleotides not matched to a gene: 3. Germline values: CDR1 SGHTA, CDR2 FQGTGA. The CDR3 has 13 amino acids. CDR3 loop: CASSQDRDQPQHF. CDR3 DNA: TGTGCCAGCAGCCAAGACAGGGATCAGCCCCAGCATTTT.

The V gene is TRBV6-6, the J gene TRBJ1-1; TRBD1 matches 7 bases. This CDR3 region has 16 residues. The V segment lost 5 bases and the J segment 5 bases; nucleotides outside the gene matches: 14. Germline V CDR1 and CDR2: MNHNY, SVGAGI (reference sequence). Written as DNA, the CDR3 is TGTGCCAGCAGTGACCGACAGGGACCCTGGGGAACTGAAGCTTTCTTT. Its protein is CASSDRQGPWGTEAFF.

The CDR3 is CASRSTGLHTEAFF. The CDR3 coding sequence is TGTGCCAGCAGATCTACAGGGCTACACACTGAAGCTTTCTTT. The chain uses TRBV12-3 or TRBV12-4 and TRBJ1-1, with D tentatively TRBD1 (6 bases). Trimming took off 6 bases at V and 3 bases at J, with 14 bases between the two ends. The CDR3 spans 14 residues.

The genes are TRBV6-6 and TRBJ2-7; TRBD1 matches at 9 bases. Germline V lookup: CDR1 MNHNY, CDR2 SVGAGI (reference sequence). This CDR3 is built from 15 residues. J was trimmed by 4 bases and V by 7 bases; bases with no gene match: 11. CDR3 protein: CASTGTGTGRYEQYF. The CDR3 DNA reads TGTGCCAGCACCGGAACCGGGACAGGGCGGTACGAGCAGTACTTC.

This clonotype was detected only a few times. This chain connects TRBV18 to TRBJ1-5; D is perhaps TRBD1 (6 bases). Germline V gene lookup returns CDR1 KGHSH and CDR2 LQKENI. This CDR3 is built from 13 residues. V lost 8 bases, J lost 5 bases, and 13 bases lay in between. CDR3 loop: CASTEYRDQPQHF. CDR3 nucleotides: TGTGCCAGCACCGAATACAGGGATCAGCCCCAGCATTTT.

The CDR3 here is CASSSRLANQETQYF. CDR3 bases: TGTGCCAGCAGTTCGCGACTAGCGAATCAAGAGACCCAGTACTTC. The V gene is TRBV12-3 or TRBV12-4, the J gene TRBJ2-5; 8 bases line up with TRBD2. The trim removed 4 bases at V and 2 bases at J, leaving 6 bases unmatched. CDR3 length equals 15 residues.

This clonotype has a handful of counts. This chain's CDR3 is CASSLGTTPYGNEQFF. In nucleotides, the CDR3 is TGCGCCAGCAGCCTGGGGACAACCCCTTACGGGAATGAGCAGTTCTTC. The chain combines TRBV5-1 with TRBJ2-1; possible D gene TRBD1, 6 bases. Germline lookup yields CDR1 SGHRS and CDR2 YFSETQ. V dropped 4 bases and J dropped 7 bases, with 21 bases sitting between them. The CDR3 length is 16 residues.

This clonotype was seen ten or more times. The chain has TRBV14 and TRBJ1-3; D is perhaps TRBD1 (5 bases). The CDR3 loop spans 16 amino acids. Trimming left V 1 base short and J 0 bases short, with 10 bases between. In germline, CDR1 is SGHDN, CDR2 FVKESK. CDR3 amino acids: CASSQVGRNSGNTIYF. As DNA, the CDR3 is TGTGCCAGCAGCCAAGTGGGGCGGAACTCTGGAAACACCATATATTTT.

This clonotype has only a few counts. The chain uses TRBV29-1 and TRBJ2-5; D may be TRBD1 or TRBD2 (5 bases each). The V end lost 8 bases, the J end lost 2 bases, and 15 bases lay between the germline ends. CDR1 and CDR2 (germline): SQVTM, ANQGSEA. The length of the CDR3 is 13 residues. CDR3 nucleotide sequence: TGCAGCCTCAGGGAGACAGAGCAAGAGACCCAGTACTTC. This encodes CSLRETEQETQYF.

The chain uses TRBV29-1 and TRBJ2-3, with 10 bases that match TRBD2. The germline CDR1 and CDR2 sequences are SQVTM and ANQGSEA. This CDR3 has 14 residues. The V and J ends lost 7 bases and 2 bases, in that order; junction bases with no gene match: 6. CDR3 nucleotides: TGCAGCGGGAGGACTAGCGGTGCCACAGATACGCAGTATTTT. Its protein product is CSGRTSGATDTQYF.

This clonotype showed up just once. The chain links TRBV20-1 to TRBJ2-1, with 10 bases that match TRBD1. J lost 8 bases, V lost 2 bases, and 15 bases had no gene match. The V gene's germline CDR1 is DFQATT and CDR2 SNEGSKA (reference sequence). This CDR3 is 17 amino acids long. The CDR3 bases are TGCAGTGCTAGACCGAGCTCCGGGACAGGGGATTACGATGAGCAGTTCTTC. Protein sequence: CSARPSSGTGDYDEQFF.

The chain joins TRBV7-9 to TRBJ2-3, with 9 bases fitting TRBD2. In germline, CDR1 is SEHNR, CDR2 FQNEAQ (reference sequence). V trimming: 3 bases; J trimming: 5 bases; junction bases outside the gene matches: 9. This CDR3 comprises 16 residues. CDR3 sequence reads: CASSLRAGGRLDTQYF. CDR3 sequence (DNA): TGTGCCAGCAGCTTGAGAGCGGGGGGCCGGTTAGATACGCAGTATTTT.

This clonotype turned up a few times. The V call is TRBV3-1, the J call TRBJ1-3; D is undetermined. The CDR3 is 13 amino acids. The germline gives CDR1 LGHDT, CDR2 YNNKEL (reference sequence). V was trimmed by 1 base and J by 2 bases, leaving 3 bases between them. For the CDR3, the DNA is TGTGCCAGCAGCCAAGCCCCTGGAAACACCATATATTTT. Its translation is CASSQAPGNTIYF.

V is TRBV7-2 and J is TRBJ2-1, with D possibly TRBD1 on 5 matching bases. The CDR3 extends over 13 amino acids. The V gene's germline CDR1 is SGHTA and CDR2 FQGNSA. Trimming left V 3 bases short and J 9 bases short, with 12 bases between. The CDR3 bases are TGTGCCAGCAGCTTCGCCCAGGGAAGTGAGCAGTTCTTC. Translated, it gives CASSFAQGSEQFF.